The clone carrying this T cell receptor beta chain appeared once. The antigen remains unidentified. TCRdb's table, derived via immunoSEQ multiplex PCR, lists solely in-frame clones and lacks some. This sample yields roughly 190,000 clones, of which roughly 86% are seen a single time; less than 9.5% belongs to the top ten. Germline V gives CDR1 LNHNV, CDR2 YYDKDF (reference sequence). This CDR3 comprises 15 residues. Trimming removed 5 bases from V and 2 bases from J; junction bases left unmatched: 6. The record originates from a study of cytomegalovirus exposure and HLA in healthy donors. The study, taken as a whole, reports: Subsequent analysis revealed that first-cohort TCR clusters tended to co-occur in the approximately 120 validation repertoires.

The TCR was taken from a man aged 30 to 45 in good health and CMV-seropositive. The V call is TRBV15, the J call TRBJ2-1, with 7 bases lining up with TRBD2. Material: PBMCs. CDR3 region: CATSGLSGTYNEQFF. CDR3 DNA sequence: TGTGCCACCAGCGGTCTCAGCGGGACCTACAATGAGCAGTTCTTC. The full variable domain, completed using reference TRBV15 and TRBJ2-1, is DAMVIQNPRYQVTQFGKPVTLSCSQTLNHNVMYWYQQKSSQAPKLLFHYYDKDFNNEADTPDNFQSRRPNTSFCFLDIRSPGLGDTAMYLCATSGLSGTYNEQFFGPGTRLTVL.